This T cell receptor (beta chain) originates from a study of identical twins (TCRdb year 2016). With respect to the entire study: TCR alpha and beta repertoires from monozygotic twins, unrelated adults of various ages and cord blood were deep-sequenced to test whether fetal clonotypes persist. Replicate twin experiments were performed at different times using different library preparation protocols to rule out contamination.

The library was made by 5' RACE. Sequencing instrument: Illumina HiSeq 2000. Template switching introduced a universal primer binding site; the final cDNA contained a unique molecular identifier, enabling accurate counting of TCR cDNA molecules. Specific primers in the conserved constant-segment region were used to synthesize first-strand cDNA for the TCR alpha and beta chains. Each cDNA library was double barcoded, with a SMART-Mk sample barcode plus Illumina barcodes, to control for contamination. TruSeq adapter sequences, together with Illumina sample barcodes, were added in two successive PCR steps. Sequencing of the TCR alpha and beta cDNA libraries was done on the Illumina HiSeq platform using custom primers. In the paper's pipeline: MiGEC was used to process raw reads and extract unique molecular identifiers, and MiXCR was used to find CDR3 positions. Recombination models were inferred per individual with the repgenHMM and IGoR tools using an EM algorithm. Shared clonotype analysis was performed with the tcR package in R, normalizing sharing by the product of cloneset sizes. Out-of-frame nonproductive sequences were analyzed to study raw recombination free of thymic and clonal selection effects. TCRdb reprocessed the public reads (quality trimming at Q25 with fastp, clone calling with MiXCR) and kept in-frame beta chains. Every entry covers one CDR3 protein and lists the most common genes and DNA from its rows. The authors' filters were not applied to this entry. This sample comprises roughly 1,500,000 distinct CDR3 sequences, about 30% of them detected only once. About 0.25% of the sample goes to the ten largest clones.

As to this clonotype: Its binding antigen is unknown. No base quality information exists; no much larger clone differs at one position.

The CDR3 goes from the cysteine to the phenylalanine over 16 residues. The retained sequence is limited to the CDR3, 48 bases, with the frame set at the first base. All donors were healthy Caucasians. What the work shows at the level of the full study, not this receptor alone: Recombination models systematically underestimated out-of-frame TCR alpha sharing in monozygotic twins but agreed with sharing between unrelated individuals. Compared with coincidental sharing between unrelated individuals, out-of-frame TCR alpha sequences shared between twins had an excess of sequences with low generation probability. Because the same donors could not be followed over many years, the conclusions depended on cross-sectional statistical analysis. Fewer insertions were carried by abundant cord blood beta clonotypes, a similar but weaker trend appeared in young adult naive repertoires, and no such trend appeared in memory repertoires. In beta out-of-frame sequences, excess twin sharing was weaker, because having fewer shared sequences lowered the signal-to-noise ratio. Zero-insertion analyses could be partly confounded by invariant T cells such as MAIT and iNKT, though diverse VJ usage argued against such confounding for most clonotypes.

The specimen was cord blood. Here the chain combines TRBV12-3 or TRBV12-4 and TRBJ2-7; 8 of the junction bases match TRBD2. The J call is in doubt because the DNA end fits TRBJ2-4 better. This clonotype originated in a newborn girl in good health. The sequenced DNA is TGTGCCAGCAGTCCCCGGGGAGCGGGAGCGGGAAACATTCAGTACTTC. This is translated as CASSPRGAGAGNIQYF.